These T cell receptor beta chains were read from a single sample in a study of T-cell memory formation after mild COVID-19. TCRdb passed the 5' RACE reads through MiXCR, listing each CDR3 protein once. Altogether roughly 600,000 distinct CDR3 sequences are present, approximately 19% being singletons, with the ten largest covering around 12%. Sequenced: PBMCs or a T cell subset sorted from them (not recorded which). These receptors came from an adult woman who had mild COVID-19 (a few samples of this study predate the infection). Cell type and time point are not known. Each CDR3 is given with its conserved first and last residue. D genes are given only for firm matches. Size tells how often a clone was seen (once, few, many) or the class of an expanded clone, and some rows leave it out.

j_call,clone_size,d_call,v_call,cdr3_nt,cdr3_aa
TRBJ2-7,few,.,TRBV6-1,TGTGCCAGCAGTGAAGCGCTCAACGAGCAGTACTTC,CASSEALNEQYF
TRBJ2-7,few,TRBD2,TRBV20-1,TGCAGTGCTGGTAGACTAGCGGAGAACCGCTACGAGCAGTACTTC,CSAGRLAENRYEQYF
TRBJ2-1,few,.,TRBV4-1,TGCGCCAGCAGCCAAGAAGGGGGGAACAATGAGCAGTTCTTC,CASSQEGGNNEQFF
TRBJ2-3,.,.,TRBV9,TGTGCCAGCTCCAGGGGATTCACAGATACGCAGTATTTT,CASSRGFTDTQYF
TRBJ2-3,.,.,TRBV10-3,TGTGCCATCGCAGGATTAGCGGTAGATACGCAGTATTTT,CAIAGLAVDTQYF
TRBJ1-2,.,TRBD1,TRBV5-1,TGCGCCAGCAGCCTCCTCTATACAGGGGAGGGTGGCTACACCTTC,CASSLLYTGEGGYTF
TRBJ2-3,.,TRBD2,TRBV24-1,TGTGCCACCAGTGACCCTAGCGGGAGCGAGACAGATACGCAGTATTTT,CATSDPSGSETDTQYF
TRBJ2-7,few,.,TRBV12-3/TRBV12-4,TGTGCCAGCGGGGGCGGCCGGGAGCAGTACTTC,CASGGGREQYF
TRBJ2-3,few,TRBD1,TRBV15,TGTGCCACCAGCAAGAGACAGGGGACCGCAGATACGCAGTATTTT,CATSKRQGTADTQYF
TRBJ2-1,many,.,TRBV7-9,TGTGCCAGCAGCTTAGCTTGGGGGGGCGGGAGCTCCTACAATGAGCAGTTCTTC,CASSLAWGGGSSYNEQFF
TRBJ2-3,many,.,TRBV24-1,TGTGCCACCAGTGATAAGAGGCCCCCGGAGGCCGATACGCAGTATTTT,CATSDKRPPEADTQYF
TRBJ1-1,few,.,TRBV20-1,TGCAGTGCTAGAGGTGCCGGGACTACTTACACTGAAGCTTTCTTT,CSARGAGTTYTEAFF
TRBJ2-1,.,TRBD1,TRBV29-1,TGCAGCGTTGAAAGGGGGCTTTCCAATGAGCAGTTCTTC,CSVERGLSNEQFF
TRBJ2-5,few,.,TRBV30,TGTGCCTGGAGCAGGGACCAAGAGACCCAGTACTTC,CAWSRDQETQYF
TRBJ2-5,.,TRBD2,TRBV11-2,TGTGCCAGCAGCTTATTCACGGGGGGGATGGGGAAAGTGACCCAGTACTTC,CASSLFTGGMGKVTQYF